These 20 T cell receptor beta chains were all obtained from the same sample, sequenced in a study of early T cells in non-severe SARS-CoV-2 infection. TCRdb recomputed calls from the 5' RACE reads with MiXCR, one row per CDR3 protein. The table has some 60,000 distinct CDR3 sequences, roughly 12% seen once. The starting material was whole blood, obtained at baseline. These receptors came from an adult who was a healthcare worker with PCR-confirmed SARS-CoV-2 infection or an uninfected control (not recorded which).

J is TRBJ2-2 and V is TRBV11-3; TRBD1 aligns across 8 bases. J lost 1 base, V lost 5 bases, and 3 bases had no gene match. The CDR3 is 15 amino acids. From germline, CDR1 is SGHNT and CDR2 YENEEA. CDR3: CASSPGQGNTGELFF. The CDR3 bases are TGTGCCAGCAGCCCTGGACAGGGGAACACCGGGGAGCTGTTTTTT.

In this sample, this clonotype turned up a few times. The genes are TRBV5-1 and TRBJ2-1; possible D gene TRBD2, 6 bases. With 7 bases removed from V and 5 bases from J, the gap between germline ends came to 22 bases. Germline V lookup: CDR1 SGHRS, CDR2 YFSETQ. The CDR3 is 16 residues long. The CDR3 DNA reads TGCGCCAGCCATAGGGGCCAGGCGACTAGGAACAATGAGCAGTTCTTC. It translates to CASHRGQATRNNEQFF.

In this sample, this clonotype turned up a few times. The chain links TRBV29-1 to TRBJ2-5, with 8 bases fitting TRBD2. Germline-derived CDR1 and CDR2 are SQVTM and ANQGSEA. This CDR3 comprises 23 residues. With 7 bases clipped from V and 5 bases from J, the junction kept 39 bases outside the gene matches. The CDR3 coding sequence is TGCAGCGGGGATGCATCCGGGGGCGTGGGTGCAGCGGGAGTTGAAGTGGTCCCGGAGACCCAGTACTTC. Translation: CSGDASGGVGAAGVEVVPETQYF. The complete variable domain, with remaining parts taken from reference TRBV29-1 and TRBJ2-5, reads SAVISQKPSRDICQRGTSLTIQCQVDSQVTMMFWYRQQPGQSLTLIATANQGSEATYESGFVIDKFPISRPNLTFSTLTVSNMSPEDSSIYLCSGDASGGVGAAGVEVVPETQYFGPGTRLLVL.

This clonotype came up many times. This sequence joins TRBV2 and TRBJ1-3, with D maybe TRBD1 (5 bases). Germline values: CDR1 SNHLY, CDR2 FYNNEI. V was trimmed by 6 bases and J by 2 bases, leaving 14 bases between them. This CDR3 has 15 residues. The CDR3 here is CASSAPGTAGNTIYF. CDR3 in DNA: TGTGCCAGCAGCGCTCCTGGGACGGCTGGAAACACCATATATTTT.

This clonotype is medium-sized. This chain's CDR3 is CASRTGTGEIGELFF. CDR3 in DNA: TGTGCCAGCAGAACCGGGACAGGGGAGATCGGGGAGCTGTTTTTT. The chain joins TRBV28 to TRBJ2-2; TRBD1 aligns across 10 bases. V was pared by 6 bases and J by 7 bases, with 8 bases of the junction left unmatched. Germline V gives CDR1 MDHEN, CDR2 SYDVKM. The CDR3 is 15 residues long.

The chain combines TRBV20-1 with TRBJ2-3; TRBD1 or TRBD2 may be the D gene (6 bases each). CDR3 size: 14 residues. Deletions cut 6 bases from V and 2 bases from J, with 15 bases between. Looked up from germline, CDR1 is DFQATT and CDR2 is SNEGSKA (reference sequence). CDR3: CSAHVGGFTDTQYF. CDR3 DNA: TGCAGTGCACACGTGGGGGGCTTCACAGATACGCAGTATTTT.

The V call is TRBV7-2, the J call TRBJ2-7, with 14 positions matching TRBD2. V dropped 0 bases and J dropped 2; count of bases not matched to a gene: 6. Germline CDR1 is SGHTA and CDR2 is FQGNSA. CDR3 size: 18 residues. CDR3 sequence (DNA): TGTGCCAGCAGCTTAGCCCCCGGGACTAGCGGGGGAACCTACGAGCAGTACTTC. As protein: CASSLAPGTSGGTYEQYF.

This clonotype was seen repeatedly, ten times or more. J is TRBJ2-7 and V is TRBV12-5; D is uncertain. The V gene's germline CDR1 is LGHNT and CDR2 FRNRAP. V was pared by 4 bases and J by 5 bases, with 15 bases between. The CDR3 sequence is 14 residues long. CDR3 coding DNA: TGTGCTAGTGGTTCCTATCCTTCGGCGAACGAGCAGTACTTC. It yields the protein CASGSYPSANEQYF.

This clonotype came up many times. CDR3 in DNA: TGCGCCAGCAGCTTAGAACTAACATACGAGCAGTACTTC. Encoded protein: CASSLELTYEQYF. The rearrangement uses TRBV5-1 and TRBJ2-7, with D hard to call. Trimming shortened V by 2 bases and J by 4 bases, and 10 bases separated the two germline ends. CDR3 length: 13 residues. Germline CDR1 and CDR2: SGHRS and YFSETQ.

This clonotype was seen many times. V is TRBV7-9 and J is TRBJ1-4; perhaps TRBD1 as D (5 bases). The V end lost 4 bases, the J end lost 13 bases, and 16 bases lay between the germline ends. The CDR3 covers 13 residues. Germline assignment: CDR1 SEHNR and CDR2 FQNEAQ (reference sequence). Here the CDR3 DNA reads TGTGCCAGCAGCTCCTCCGGGACGCTGAGACTGTTTTTT. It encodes CASSSSGTLRLFF. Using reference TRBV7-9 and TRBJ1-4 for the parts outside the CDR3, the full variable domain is DTGVSQNPRHKITKRGQNVTFRCDPISEHNRLYWYRQTLGQGPEFLTYFQNEAQLEKSRLLSDRFSAERPKGSFSTLEIQRTEQGDSAMYLCASSSSGTLRLFFGSGTQLSVL.

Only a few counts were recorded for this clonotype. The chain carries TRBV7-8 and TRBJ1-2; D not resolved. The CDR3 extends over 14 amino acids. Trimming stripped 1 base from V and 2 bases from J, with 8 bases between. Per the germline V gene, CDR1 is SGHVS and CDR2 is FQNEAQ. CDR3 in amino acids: CASSLEGRNYGYTF. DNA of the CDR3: TGTGCCAGCAGCTTAGAGGGCAGAAACTATGGCTACACCTTC. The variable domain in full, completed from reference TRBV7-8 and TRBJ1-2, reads GAGVSQSPRYKVAKRGQDVALRCDPISGHVSLFWYQQALGQGPEFLTYFQNEAQLDKSGLPSDRFFAERPEGSVSTLKIQRTQQEDSAVYLCASSLEGRNYGYTFGSGTRLTVV.

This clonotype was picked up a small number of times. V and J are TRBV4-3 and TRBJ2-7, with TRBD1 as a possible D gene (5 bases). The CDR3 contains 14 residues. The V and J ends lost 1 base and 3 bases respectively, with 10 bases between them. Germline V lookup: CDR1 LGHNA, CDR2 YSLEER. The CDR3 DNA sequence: TGCGCCAGCAGCCAAGTCTCAGGGAACTACGAGCAGTACTTC. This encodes CASSQVSGNYEQYF.

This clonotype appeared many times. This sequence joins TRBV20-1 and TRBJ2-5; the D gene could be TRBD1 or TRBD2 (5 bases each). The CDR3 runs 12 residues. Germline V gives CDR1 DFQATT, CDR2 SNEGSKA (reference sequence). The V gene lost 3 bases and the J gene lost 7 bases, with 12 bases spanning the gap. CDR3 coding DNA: TGCAGTGCTAGGTTGGGGGAATTGACCCAGTACTTC. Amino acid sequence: CSARLGELTQYF.

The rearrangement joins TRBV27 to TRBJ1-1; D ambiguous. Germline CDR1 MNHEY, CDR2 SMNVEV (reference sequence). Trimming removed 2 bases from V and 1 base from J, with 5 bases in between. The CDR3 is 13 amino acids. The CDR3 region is CASSLDWNTEAFF. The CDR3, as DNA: TGTGCCAGCAGTTTAGATTGGAACACTGAAGCTTTCTTT.

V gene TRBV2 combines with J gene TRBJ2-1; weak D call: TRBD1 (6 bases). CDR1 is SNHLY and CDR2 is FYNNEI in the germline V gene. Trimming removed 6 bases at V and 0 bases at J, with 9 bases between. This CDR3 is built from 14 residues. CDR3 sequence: CASRQGHSYNEQFF. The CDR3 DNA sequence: TGTGCCAGCAGGCAGGGACACTCCTACAATGAGCAGTTCTTC.

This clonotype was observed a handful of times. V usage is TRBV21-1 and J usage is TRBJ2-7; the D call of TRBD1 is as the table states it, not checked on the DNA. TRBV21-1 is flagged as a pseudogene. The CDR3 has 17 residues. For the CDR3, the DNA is TGTGCCAGCAGCAAAGGAGCTAGGACAGGGAAGTTCTACGAGCAGTACTTC. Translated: CASSKGARTGKFYEQYF.

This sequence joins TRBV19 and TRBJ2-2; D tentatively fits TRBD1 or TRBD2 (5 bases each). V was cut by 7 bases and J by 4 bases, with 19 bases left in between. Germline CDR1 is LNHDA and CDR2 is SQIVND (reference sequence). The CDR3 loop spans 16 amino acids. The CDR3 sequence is CASTLHGTAGTGELFF. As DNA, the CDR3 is TGTGCCAGTACTCTACACGGGACGGCGGGCACCGGGGAGCTGTTTTTT.

This chain's CDR3 is CASSDAGSFKYEQYF. The DNA for the CDR3 is TGCGCCAGCAGCGACGCGGGGTCCTTTAAGTACGAGCAGTACTTC. The rearrangement joins TRBV5-1 to TRBJ2-7; the D gene is possibly TRBD2 (6 bases). The ends were cut back, 4 bases at V and 4 bases at J, with 18 bases in the middle. Germline CDR1 reads SGHRS; CDR2 reads YFSETQ. The CDR3 contains 15 residues.

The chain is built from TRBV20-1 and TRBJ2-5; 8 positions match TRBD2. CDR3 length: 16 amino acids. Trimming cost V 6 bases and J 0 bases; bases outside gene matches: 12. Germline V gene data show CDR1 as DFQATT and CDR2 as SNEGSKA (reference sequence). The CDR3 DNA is TGCAGTGCCCAGCGGGTCGGCGGGGGGTACCAAGAGACCCAGTACTTC. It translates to CSAQRVGGGYQETQYF.

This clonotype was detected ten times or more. The CDR3 DNA reads TGTGCCACCAGTGATAGCCTGGACAGCCCGAATGGGGGCTACACCTTC. Encoded protein: CATSDSLDSPNGGYTF. The J gene is TRBJ1-2, the V gene TRBV24-1; the D gene is possibly TRBD1 (6 bases). Germline values: CDR1 KGHDR, CDR2 SFDVKD. The V gene lost 3 bases and the J gene lost 8 bases, with 21 bases spanning the gap. This CDR3 region has 16 residues.